This TCR beta chain was identified during a study of blood T cell repertoires in COVID-19. On the study more broadly: The samples span acute and convalescent COVID-19 from the United States, Italy and Spain. Nucleic acid was either cDNA or gDNA, and it came from T cells, B-cell-depleted T cells, or PBMCs.

The CDR3 is 13 residues long. Germline V gene lookup returns CDR1 SEHNR and CDR2 FQNEAQ (reference sequence). J lost 6 bases, V lost 5 bases, and 7 bases had no gene match. In the original analysis: Reference gene primer amplification gave estimated nucleated cell counts. TCRdb's copy holds only in-frame clones and misses some; the assay was immunoSEQ multiplex PCR. V and J calls and clone size are given by that table; D and trimming were obtained from the DNA. The repertoire holds 200,000 or so clones, with 81% as singletons. This chain uses TRBV7-9 with TRBJ2-7; 7 bases line up with TRBD2. Sequencing was done on a sample of peripheral blood. The clonotype was recovered from a woman aged 80 or older with COVID-19, enrolled during active disease. The CDR3 bases are TGTGCCAGCAGCCGGGGAGGGGAGGGCGAGCAGTACTTC. Encoded protein: CASSRGGEGEQYF.